Below are 4 T cell receptor beta chains sequenced from a single sample in a study of somatic mutations in cytotoxic T cells in rheumatoid arthritis. Profiled with immunoSEQ multiplex PCR; TCRdb holds only in-frame clones, not every one. Among about 18,000 clones listed, 70% to 85% were seen once. The sequencing sample was made of CD8+ T cells sorted from blood. These receptor sequences come from an adult with rheumatoid arthritis.

This rearrangement joins TRBV9 to TRBJ2-6, with 8 bases that match TRBD1. V was pared by 0 bases and J by 2 bases, with 13 bases of the junction left unmatched. Germline V gene lookup returns CDR1 SGDLS and CDR2 YYNGEE. The CDR3 is made up of 20 amino acids. CDR3: CASSVAPGGAIGAGANVLTF. The CDR3 DNA reads as TGTGCCAGCAGCGTAGCTCCAGGGGGCGCAATTGGTGCTGGGGCCAACGTCCTGACTTTC.

This chain connects TRBV7-9 to TRBJ2-3; D is undetermined. CDR1 and CDR2 from the germline V gene are SEHNR and FQNEAQ (reference sequence). Trimming pared 1 base from V and 0 bases from J, leaving 8 bases between. The CDR3 loop spans 15 amino acids. CDR3 region: CASSLGTISTDTQYF. As DNA, the CDR3 is TGTGCCAGCAGCTTAGGAACCATAAGCACAGATACGCAGTATTTT.

This chain joins TRBV14 and TRBJ2-7; 8 bases agree with TRBD2. The length of the CDR3 is 16 residues. Germline loops: CDR1 SGHDN, CDR2 FVKESK. Trimming removed 0 bases from V and 2 bases from J; junction bases left unmatched: 6. CDR3 sequence reads: CASSQDMVAGTYEQYF. The DNA for the CDR3 is TGTGCCAGCAGCCAAGACATGGTAGCGGGGACCTACGAGCAGTACTTC.

The chain employs TRBV27 and TRBJ2-1; 7 nucleotides align to TRBD2. The CDR3 has 14 residues. V lost 2 bases to trimming and J lost 4 bases; unmatched junction nucleotides: 2. Per the germline V gene, CDR1 is MNHEY and CDR2 is SMNVEV (reference sequence). The CDR3 DNA follows: TGTGCCAGCAGTTTAGCGGGAGCTTACAATGAGCAGTTCTTC. Translating it yields CASSLAGAYNEQFF.